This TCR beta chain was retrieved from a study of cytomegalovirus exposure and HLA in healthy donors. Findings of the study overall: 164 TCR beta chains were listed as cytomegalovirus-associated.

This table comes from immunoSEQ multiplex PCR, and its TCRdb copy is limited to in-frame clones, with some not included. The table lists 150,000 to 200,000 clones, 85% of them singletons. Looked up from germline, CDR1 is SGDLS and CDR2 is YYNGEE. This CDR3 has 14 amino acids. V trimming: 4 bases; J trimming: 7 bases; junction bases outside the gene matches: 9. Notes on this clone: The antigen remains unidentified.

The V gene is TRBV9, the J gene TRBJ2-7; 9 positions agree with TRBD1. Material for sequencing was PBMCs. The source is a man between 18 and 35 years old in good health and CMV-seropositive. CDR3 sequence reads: CASSSRQGVGEQYF. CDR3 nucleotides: TGTGCCAGCAGCTCCCGACAGGGGGTAGGGGAGCAGTACTTC.